This paragraph reports one T cell receptor (beta chain). The antigen is unknown. Germline V lookup: CDR1 LNHDA, CDR2 SQIVND (reference sequence). This CDR3 has 13 residues. The V gene lost 4 bases and the J gene lost 2 bases, with 9 bases spanning the gap. The PCR employed 60 Vbeta primers together with 13 Jbeta primers. The data were produced by immunoSEQ multiplex PCR, yet TCRdb's version contains in-frame clones alone and is incomplete. This sample has about 160,000 clones, with 65% to 80% found just once. The record originates from a study of cytomegalovirus exposure and HLA in healthy donors. Study-wide results and caveats: The study had only CMV serostatus as immune exposure information.

The receptor comes from a female donor in good health and CMV-seronegative. The chain has TRBV19 and TRBJ2-7; D uncertain. Sequencing was carried out using PBMCs. This CDR3 is CASSTRQPYEQYF. CDR3 in DNA: TGTGCCAGTAGTACGAGGCAGCCCTACGAGCAGTACTTC.